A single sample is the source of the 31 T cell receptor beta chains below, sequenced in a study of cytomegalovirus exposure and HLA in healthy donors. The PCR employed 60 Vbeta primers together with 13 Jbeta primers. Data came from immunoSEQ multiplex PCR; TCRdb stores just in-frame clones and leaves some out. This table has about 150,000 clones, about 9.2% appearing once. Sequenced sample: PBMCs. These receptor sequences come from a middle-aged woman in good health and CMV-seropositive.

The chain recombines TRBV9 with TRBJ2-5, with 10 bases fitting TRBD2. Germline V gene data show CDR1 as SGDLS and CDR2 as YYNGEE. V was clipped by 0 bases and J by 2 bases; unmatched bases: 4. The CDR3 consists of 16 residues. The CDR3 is CASSVGGSGGQETQYF. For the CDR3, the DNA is TGTGCCAGCAGCGTAGGAGGTAGCGGGGGGCAAGAGACCCAGTACTTC. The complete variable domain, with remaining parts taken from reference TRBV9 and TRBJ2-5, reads DSGVTQTPKHLITATGQRVTLRCSPRSGDLSVYWYQQSLDQGLQFLIQYYNGEERAKGNILERFSAQQFPDLHSELNLSSLELGDSALYFCASSVGGSGGQETQYFGPGTRLLVL.

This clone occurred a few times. The CDR3 loop is CASSFGTGGNEQFF. DNA of the CDR3: TGTGCCAGCAGCTTTGGGACAGGGGGCAATGAGCAGTTCTTC. The chain recombines TRBV4-2 with TRBJ2-1; TRBD1 aligns across 11 bases. The CDR3 has 14 amino acids. J was trimmed by 6 bases and V by 5 bases; bases with no gene match: 3. Germline V lookup: CDR1 LGHNA, CDR2 YNFKEQ.

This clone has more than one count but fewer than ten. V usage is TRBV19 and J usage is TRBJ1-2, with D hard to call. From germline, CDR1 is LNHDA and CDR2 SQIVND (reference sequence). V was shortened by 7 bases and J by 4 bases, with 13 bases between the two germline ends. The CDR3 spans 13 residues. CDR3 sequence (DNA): TGTGCCAGTATTTCTCCGCCCGGCTATGGCTACACCTTC. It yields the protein CASISPPGYGYTF.

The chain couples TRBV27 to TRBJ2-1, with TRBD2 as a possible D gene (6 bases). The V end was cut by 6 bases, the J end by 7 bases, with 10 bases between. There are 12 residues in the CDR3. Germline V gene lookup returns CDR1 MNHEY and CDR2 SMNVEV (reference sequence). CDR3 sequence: CASRGDLNEQFF. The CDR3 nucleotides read TGTGCCAGCAGGGGGGACTTGAATGAGCAGTTCTTC.

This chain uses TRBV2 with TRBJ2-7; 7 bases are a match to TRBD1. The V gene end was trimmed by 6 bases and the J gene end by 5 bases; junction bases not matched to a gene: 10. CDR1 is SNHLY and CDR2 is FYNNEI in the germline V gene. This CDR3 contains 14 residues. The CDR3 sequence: CASRVGQAIHEQYF. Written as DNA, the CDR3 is TGTGCCAGCAGAGTCGGACAGGCTATACACGAGCAGTACTTC.

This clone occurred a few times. The CDR3 sequence: CASSLGQGGINQPQHF. The CDR3 DNA sequence: TGCGCCAGCAGCTTGGGACAGGGGGGAATTAATCAGCCCCAGCATTTT. This chain links TRBV5-1 with TRBJ1-5, with TRBD1 matching 9 bases. Trimming cost V 0 bases and J 4 bases; bases outside gene matches: 5. The CDR3 totals 16 residues. Per germline, CDR1 SGHRS and CDR2 YFSETQ.

The CDR3 region is CASSKGINTEAFF. The CDR3 DNA reads TGTGCCAGCAGTAAGGGGATAAACACTGAAGCTTTCTTT. The V and J genes are TRBV5-4 and TRBJ1-1; D might be TRBD1 (5 bases). The CDR3 sequence is 13 residues long. V lost 5 bases and J 2 bases, leaving 10 bases between the germline ends. Germline values: CDR1 SGHNT, CDR2 YYREEE (reference sequence).

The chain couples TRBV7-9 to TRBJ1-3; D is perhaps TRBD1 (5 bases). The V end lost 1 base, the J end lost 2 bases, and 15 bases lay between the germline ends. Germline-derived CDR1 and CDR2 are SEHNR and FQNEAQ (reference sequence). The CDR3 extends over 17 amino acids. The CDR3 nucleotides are TGTGCCAGCAGCTTAGAGATAGGGCGGGGGACTGGAAACACCATATATTTT. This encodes CASSLEIGRGTGNTIYF. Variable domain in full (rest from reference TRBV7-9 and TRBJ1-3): DTGVSQNPRHKITKRGQNVTFRCDPISEHNRLYWYRQTLGQGPEFLTYFQNEAQLEKSRLLSDRFSAERPKGSFSTLEIQRTEQGDSAMYLCASSLEIGRGTGNTIYFGEGSWLTVV.

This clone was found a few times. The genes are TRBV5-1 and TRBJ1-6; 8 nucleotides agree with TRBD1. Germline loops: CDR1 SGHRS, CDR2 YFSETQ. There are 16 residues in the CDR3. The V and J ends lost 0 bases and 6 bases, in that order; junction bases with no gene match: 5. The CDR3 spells CASSLEAGGTNSPLHF. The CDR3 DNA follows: TGCGCCAGCAGCTTGGAGGCAGGGGGCACTAATTCACCCCTCCACTTT.

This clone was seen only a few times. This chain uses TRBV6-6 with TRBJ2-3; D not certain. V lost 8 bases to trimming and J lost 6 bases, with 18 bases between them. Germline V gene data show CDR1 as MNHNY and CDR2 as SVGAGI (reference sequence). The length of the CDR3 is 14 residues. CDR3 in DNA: TGTGCCAGCGGTCACCCGCATCCCGGGGATACGCAGTATTTT. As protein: CASGHPHPGDTQYF.

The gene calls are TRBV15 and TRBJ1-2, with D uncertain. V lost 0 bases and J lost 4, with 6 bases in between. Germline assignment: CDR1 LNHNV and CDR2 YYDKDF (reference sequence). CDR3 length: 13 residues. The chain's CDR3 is CATSRDLSYGYTF. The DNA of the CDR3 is TGTGCCACCAGCAGAGATCTCAGCTATGGCTACACCTTC.

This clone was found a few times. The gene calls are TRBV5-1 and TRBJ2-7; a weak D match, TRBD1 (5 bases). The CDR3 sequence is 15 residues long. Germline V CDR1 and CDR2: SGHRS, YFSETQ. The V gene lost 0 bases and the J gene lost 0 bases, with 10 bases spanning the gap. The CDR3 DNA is TGCGCCAGCAGCTTGGGACAGACAAGCTCCTACGAGCAGTACTTC. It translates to CASSLGQTSSYEQYF.

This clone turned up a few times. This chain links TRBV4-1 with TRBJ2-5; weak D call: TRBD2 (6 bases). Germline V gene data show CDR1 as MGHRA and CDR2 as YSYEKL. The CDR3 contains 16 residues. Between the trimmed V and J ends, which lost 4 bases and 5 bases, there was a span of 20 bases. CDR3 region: CASSPAVVIGGETQYF. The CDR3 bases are TGCGCCAGCAGCCCCGCGGTGGTAATCGGAGGGGAGACCCAGTACTTC.

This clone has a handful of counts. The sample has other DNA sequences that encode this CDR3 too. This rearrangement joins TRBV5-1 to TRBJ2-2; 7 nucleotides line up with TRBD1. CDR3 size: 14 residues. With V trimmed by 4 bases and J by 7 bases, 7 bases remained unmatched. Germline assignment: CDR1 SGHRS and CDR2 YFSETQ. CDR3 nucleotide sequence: TGCGCCAGCAGCCGGGACAGAGGATTCGGGGAGCTGTTTTTT. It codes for CASSRDRGFGELFF.

This CDR3 is CAIRGQVGSDQPQHF. Here the CDR3 DNA reads TGTGCCATCAGGGGACAGGTGGGATCGGATCAGCCCCAGCATTTT. This sequence joins TRBV10-3 and TRBJ1-5, with 8 nucleotides matching TRBD1. The V segment lost 6 bases and the J segment 5 bases; nucleotides outside the gene matches: 9. Germline V lookup: CDR1 ENHRY, CDR2 SYGVKD. The CDR3 has 15 residues.

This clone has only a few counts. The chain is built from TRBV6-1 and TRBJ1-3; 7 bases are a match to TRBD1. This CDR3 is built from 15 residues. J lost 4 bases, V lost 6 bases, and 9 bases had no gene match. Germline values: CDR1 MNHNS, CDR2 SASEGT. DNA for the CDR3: TGTGCCAGCAGCCCTCGGGACAGCCTAGGAAACACCATATATTTT. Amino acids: CASSPRDSLGNTIYF.

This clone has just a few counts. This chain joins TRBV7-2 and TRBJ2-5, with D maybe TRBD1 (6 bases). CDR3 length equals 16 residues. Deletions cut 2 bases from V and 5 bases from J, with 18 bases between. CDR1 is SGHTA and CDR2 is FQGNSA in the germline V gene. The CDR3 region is CASSLSGWGLGETQYF. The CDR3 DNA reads TGTGCCAGCAGCTTAAGTGGGTGGGGGCTAGGGGAGACCCAGTACTTC.

The CDR3 sequence is CSVGGRTEAFF. The CDR3 bases are TGCAGCGTTGGGGGGCGCACTGAAGCTTTCTTT. The V call is TRBV29-1, the J call TRBJ1-1; D is possibly TRBD1 (6 bases). The CDR3 contains 11 residues. Deletions cut 4 bases from V and 4 bases from J, with 7 bases between. Germline CDR1 SQVTM, CDR2 ANQGSEA.

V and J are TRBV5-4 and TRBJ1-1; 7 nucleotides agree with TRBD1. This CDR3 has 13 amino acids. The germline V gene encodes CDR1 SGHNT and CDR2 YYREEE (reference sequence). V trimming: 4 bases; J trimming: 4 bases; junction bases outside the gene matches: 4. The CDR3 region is CASSRQGSTEAFF. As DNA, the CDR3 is TGTGCCAGCAGCCGACAGGGAAGCACTGAAGCTTTCTTT.

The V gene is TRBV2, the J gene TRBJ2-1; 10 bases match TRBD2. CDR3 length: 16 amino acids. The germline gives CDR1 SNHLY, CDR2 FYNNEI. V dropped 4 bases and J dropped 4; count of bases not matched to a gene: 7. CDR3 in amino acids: CASSGLAGVRYNEQFF. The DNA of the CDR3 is TGTGCCAGCAGTGGTCTAGCGGGGGTCCGTTACAATGAGCAGTTCTTC.

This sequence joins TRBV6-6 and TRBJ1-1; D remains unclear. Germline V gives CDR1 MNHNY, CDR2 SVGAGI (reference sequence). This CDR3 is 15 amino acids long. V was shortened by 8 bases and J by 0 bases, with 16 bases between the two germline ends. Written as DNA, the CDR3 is TGTGCCAGCCTCCCAGATGGGGAGATGAACACTGAAGCTTTCTTT. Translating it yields CASLPDGEMNTEAFF.

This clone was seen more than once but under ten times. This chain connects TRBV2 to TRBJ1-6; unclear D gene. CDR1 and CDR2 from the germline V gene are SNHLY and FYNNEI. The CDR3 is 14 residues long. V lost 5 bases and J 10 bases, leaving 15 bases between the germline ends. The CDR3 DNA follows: TGTGCCAGCAGTCCGGCTTGGGGAGAATCACCCCTCCACTTT. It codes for CASSPAWGESPLHF. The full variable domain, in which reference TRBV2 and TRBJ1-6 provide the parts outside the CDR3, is EPEVTQTPSHQVTQMGQEVILRCVPISNHLYFYWYRQILGQKVEFLVSFYNNEISEKSEIFDDQFSVERPDGSNFTLKIRSTKLEDSAMYFCASSPAWGESPLHFGNGTRLTVT.

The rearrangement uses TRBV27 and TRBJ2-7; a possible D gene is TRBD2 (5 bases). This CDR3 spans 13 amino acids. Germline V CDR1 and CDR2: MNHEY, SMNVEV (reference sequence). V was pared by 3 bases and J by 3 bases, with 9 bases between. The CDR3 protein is CASSFGENYEQYF. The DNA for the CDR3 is TGTGCCAGCAGTTTCGGGGAAAACTACGAGCAGTACTTC.

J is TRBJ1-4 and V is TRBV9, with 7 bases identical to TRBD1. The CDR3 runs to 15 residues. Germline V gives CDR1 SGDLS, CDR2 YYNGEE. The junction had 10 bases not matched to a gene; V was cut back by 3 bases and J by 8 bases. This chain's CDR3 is CASSAGGQAHEKLFF. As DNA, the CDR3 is TGTGCCAGCAGCGCAGGCGGACAGGCCCACGAAAAACTGTTTTTT.

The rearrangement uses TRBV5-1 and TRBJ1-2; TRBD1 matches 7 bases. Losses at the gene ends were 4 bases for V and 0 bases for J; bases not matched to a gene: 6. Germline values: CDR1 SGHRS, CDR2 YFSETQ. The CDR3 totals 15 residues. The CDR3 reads CASSIETGTNYGYTF. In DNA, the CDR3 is TGCGCCAGCAGCATAGAGACAGGGACTAACTATGGCTACACCTTC.

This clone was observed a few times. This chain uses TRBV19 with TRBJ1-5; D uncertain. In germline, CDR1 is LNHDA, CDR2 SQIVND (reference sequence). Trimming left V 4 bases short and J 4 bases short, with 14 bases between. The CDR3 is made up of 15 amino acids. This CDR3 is CASSTRTLGNQPQHF. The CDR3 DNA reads TGTGCCAGTAGTACACGGACTTTGGGGAATCAGCCCCAGCATTTT. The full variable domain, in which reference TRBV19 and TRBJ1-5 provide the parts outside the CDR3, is DGGITQSPKYLFRKEGQNVTLSCEQNLNHDAMYWYRQDPGQGLRLIYYSQIVNDFQKGDIAEGYSVSREKKESFPLTVTSAQKNPTAFYLCASSTRTLGNQPQHFGDGTRLSIL.

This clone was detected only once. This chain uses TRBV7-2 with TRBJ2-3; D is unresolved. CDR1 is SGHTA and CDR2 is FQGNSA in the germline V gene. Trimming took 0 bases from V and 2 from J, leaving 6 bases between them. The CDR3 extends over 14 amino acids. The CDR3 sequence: CASSLAPITDTQYF. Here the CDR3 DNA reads TGTGCCAGCAGCTTAGCCCCTATCACAGATACGCAGTATTTT.

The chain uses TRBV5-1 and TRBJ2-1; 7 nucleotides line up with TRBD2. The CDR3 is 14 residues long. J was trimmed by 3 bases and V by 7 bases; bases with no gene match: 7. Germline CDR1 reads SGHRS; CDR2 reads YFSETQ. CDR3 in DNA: TGCGCCAGCCGCCCCGGGGGGATCTACAATGAGCAGTTCTTC. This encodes CASRPGGIYNEQFF.

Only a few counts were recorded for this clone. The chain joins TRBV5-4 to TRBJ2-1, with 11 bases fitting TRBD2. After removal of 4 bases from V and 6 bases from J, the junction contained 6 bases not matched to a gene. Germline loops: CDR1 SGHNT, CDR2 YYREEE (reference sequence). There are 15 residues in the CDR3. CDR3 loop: CASSTPSGGTNEQFF. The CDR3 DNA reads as TGTGCCAGCAGCACCCCTAGCGGGGGGACCAATGAGCAGTTCTTC.

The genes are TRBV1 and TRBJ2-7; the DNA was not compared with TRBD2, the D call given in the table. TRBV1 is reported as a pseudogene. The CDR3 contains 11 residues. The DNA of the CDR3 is TGCACCAGCAGCCAAGATAACGAGCAGTACTTC. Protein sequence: CTSSQDNEQYF.

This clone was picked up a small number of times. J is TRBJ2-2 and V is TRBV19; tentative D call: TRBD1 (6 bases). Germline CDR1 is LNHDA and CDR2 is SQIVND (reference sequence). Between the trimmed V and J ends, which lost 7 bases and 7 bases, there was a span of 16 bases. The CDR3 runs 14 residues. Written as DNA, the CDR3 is TGTGCCAGTATGGTGAGAGGGGGAATCGGGGAGCTGTTTTTT. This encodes CASMVRGGIGELFF.